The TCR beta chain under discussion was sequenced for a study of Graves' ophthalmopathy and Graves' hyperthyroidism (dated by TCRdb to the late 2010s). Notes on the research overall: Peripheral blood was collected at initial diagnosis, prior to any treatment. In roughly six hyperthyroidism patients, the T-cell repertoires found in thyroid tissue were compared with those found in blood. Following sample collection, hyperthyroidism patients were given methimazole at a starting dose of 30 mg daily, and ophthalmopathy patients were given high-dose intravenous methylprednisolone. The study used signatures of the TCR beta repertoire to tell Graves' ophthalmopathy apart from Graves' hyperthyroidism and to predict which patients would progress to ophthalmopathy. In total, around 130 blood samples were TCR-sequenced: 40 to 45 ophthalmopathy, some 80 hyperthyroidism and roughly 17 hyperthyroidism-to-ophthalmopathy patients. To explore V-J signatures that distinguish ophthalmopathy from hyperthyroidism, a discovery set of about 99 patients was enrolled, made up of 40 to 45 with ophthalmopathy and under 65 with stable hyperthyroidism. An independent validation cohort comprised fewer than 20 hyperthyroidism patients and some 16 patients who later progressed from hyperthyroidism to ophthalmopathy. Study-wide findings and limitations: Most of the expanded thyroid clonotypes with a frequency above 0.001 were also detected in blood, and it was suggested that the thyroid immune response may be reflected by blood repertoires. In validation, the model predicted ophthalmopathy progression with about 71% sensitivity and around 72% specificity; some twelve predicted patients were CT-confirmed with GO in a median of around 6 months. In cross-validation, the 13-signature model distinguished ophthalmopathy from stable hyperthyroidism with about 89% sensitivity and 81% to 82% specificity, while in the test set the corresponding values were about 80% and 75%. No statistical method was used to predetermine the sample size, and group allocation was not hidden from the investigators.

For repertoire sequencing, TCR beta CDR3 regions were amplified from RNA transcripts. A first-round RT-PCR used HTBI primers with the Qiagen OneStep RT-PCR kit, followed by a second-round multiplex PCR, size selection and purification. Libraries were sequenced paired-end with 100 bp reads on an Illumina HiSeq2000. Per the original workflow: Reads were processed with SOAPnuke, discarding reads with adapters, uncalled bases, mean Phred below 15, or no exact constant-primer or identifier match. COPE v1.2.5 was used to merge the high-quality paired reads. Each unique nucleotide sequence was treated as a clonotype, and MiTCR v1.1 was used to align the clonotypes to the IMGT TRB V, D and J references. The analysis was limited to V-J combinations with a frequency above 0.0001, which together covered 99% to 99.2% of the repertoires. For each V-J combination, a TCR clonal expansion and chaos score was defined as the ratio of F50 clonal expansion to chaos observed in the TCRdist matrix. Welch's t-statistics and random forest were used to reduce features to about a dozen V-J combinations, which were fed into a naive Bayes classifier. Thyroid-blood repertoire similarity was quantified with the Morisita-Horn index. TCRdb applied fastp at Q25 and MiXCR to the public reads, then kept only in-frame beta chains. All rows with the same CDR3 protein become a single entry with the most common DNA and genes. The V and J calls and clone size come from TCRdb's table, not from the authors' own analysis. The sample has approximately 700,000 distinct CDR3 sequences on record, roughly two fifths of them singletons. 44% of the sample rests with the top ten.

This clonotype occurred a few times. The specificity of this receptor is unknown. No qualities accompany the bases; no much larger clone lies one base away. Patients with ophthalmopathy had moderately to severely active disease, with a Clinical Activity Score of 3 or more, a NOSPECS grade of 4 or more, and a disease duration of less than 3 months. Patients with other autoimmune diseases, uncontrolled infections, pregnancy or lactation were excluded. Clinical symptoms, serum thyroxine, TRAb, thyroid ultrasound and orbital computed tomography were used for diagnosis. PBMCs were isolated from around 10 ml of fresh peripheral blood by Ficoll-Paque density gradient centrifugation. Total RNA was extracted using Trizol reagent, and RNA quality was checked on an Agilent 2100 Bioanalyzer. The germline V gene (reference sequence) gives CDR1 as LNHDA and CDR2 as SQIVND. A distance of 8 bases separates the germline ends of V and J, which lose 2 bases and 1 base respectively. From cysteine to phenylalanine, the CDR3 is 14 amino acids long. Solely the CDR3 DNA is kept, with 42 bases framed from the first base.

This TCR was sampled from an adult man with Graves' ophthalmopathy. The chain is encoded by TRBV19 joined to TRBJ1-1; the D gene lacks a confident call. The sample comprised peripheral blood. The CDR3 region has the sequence CASSIKYGNTEAFF. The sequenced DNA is TGTGCCAGTAGTATAAAATACGGGAACACTGAAGCTTTCTTT.